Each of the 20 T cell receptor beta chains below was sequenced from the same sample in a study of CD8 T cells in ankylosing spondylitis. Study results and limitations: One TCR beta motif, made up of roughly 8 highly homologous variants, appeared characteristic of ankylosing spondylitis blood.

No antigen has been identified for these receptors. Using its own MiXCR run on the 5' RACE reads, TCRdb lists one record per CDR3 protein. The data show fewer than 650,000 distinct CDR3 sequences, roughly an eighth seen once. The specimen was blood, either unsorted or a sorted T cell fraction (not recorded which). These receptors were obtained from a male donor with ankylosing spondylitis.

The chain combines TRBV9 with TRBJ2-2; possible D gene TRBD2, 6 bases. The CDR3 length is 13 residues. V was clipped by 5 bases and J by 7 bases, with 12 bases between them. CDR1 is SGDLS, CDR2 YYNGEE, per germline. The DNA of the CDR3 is TGTGCCAGCAGGGGGGGAGAGAGCGGGGAGCTGTTTTTT. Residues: CASRGGESGELFF.

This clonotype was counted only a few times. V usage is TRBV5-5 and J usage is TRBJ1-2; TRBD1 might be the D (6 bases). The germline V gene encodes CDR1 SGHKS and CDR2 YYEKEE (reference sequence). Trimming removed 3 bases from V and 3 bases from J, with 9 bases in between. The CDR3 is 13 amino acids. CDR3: CASSYRVDYGYTF. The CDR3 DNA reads TGTGCCAGCAGCTACAGGGTTGACTATGGCTACACCTTC.

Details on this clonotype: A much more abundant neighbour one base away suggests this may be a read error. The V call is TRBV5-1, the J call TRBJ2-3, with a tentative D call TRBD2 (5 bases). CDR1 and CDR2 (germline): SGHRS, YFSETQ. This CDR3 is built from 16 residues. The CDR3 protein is CDSSTDLASGTDTQYF. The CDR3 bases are TGCGACAGCAGCACCGACCTAGCTTCCGGCACAGATACGCAGTATTTT.

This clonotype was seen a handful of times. This CDR3 reads CASSPDRGAYEQYF. As DNA, the CDR3 is TGTGCCAGCAGCCCAGACAGGGGGGCTTACGAGCAGTACTTC. The V and J genes are TRBV7-2 and TRBJ2-7; the match to TRBD1 covers 9 bases. Germline V gene data show CDR1 as SGHTA and CDR2 as FQGNSA. The V gene end was trimmed by 5 bases and the J gene end by 4 bases; junction bases not matched to a gene: 6. This CDR3 is built from 14 residues.

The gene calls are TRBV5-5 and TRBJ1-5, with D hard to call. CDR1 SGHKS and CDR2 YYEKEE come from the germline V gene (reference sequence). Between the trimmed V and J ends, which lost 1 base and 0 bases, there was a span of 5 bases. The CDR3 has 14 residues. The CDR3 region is CASSLISSNQPQHF. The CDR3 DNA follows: TGTGCCAGCAGCTTGATTAGTAGCAATCAGCCCCAGCATTTT.

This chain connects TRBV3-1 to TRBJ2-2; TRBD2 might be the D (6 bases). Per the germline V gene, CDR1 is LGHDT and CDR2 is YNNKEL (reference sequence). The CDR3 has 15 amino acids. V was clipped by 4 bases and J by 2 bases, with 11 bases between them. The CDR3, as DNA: TGTGCCAGCAGCCCGCGGAGGGGAAACACCGGGGAGCTGTTTTTT. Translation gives CASSPRRGNTGELFF.

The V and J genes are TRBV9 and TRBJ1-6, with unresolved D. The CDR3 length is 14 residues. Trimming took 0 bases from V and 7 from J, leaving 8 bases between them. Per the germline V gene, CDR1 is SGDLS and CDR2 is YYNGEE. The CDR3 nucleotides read TGTGCCAGCAGCGTAGGAGAAAACAATTCACCCCTCCACTTT. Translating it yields CASSVGENNSPLHF.

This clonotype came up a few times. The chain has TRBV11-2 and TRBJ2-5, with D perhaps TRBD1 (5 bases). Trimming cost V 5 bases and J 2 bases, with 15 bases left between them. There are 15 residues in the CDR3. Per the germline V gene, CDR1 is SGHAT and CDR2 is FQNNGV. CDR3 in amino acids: CASSPLTVGQETQYF. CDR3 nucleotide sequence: TGTGCCAGCAGCCCCTTGACAGTGGGACAAGAGACCCAGTACTTC.

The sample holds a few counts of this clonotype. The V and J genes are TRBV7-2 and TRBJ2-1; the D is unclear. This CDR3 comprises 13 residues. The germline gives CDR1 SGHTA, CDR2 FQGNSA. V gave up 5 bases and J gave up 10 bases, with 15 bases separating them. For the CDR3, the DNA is TGTGCCAGCAGCCTCGGGTTGACCCGGGAGCAGTTCTTC. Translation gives CASSLGLTREQFF.

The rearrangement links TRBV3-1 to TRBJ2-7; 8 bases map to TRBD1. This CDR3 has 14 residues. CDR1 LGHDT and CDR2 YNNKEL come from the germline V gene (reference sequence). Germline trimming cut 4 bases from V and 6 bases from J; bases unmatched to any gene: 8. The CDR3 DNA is TGTGCCAGCAGCCTCGGACAGGGTTTGCTCGAGCAGTACTTC. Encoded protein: CASSLGQGLLEQYF.

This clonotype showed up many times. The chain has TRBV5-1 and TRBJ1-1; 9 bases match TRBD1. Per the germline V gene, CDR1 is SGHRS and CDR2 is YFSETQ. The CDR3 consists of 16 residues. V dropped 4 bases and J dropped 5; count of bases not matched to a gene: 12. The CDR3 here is CASSTGQGKGGTEAFF. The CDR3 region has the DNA TGCGCCAGCAGCACGGGACAGGGTAAAGGGGGGACTGAAGCTTTCTTT.

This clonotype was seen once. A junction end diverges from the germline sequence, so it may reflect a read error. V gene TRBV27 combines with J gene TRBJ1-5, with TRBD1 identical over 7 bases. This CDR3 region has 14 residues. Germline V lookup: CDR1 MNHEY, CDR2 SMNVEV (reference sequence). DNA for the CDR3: TGTGCTAGCAGTTTAGGCAGGGGGGGTCAGCCCCAGCATTTT. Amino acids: CASSLGRGGQPQHF.

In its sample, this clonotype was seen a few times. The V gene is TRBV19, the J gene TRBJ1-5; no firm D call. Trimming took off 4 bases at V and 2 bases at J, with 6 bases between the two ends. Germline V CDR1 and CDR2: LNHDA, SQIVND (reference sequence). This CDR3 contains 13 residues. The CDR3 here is CASSTPGNQPQHF. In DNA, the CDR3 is TGTGCCAGTAGTACACCGGGCAATCAGCCCCAGCATTTT.

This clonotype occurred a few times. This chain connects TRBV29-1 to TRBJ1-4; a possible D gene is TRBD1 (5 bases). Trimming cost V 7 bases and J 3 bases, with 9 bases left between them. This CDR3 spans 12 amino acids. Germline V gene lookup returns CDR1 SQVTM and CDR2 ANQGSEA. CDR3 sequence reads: CSGRGSNEKLFF. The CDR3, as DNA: TGCAGCGGTCGGGGCTCTAATGAAAAACTGTTTTTT.

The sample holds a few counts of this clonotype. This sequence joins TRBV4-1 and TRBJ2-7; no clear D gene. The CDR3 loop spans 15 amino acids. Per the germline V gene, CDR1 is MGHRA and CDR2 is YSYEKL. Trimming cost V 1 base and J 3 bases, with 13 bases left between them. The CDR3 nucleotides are TGCGCCAGCAGCCAAGCAGCGTTGCAAGACTACGAGCAGTACTTC. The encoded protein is CASSQAALQDYEQYF.

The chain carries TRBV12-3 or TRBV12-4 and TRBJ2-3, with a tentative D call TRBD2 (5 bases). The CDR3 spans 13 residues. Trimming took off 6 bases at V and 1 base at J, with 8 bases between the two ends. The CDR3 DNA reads TGTGCCAGCAGGTTTAGCGGCACAGATACGCAGTATTTT. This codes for CASRFSGTDTQYF.

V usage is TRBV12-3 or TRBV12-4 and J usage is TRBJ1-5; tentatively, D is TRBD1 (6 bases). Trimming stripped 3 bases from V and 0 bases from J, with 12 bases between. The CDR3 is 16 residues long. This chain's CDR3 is CASSFGGQYSNQPQHF. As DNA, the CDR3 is TGTGCCAGCAGTTTCGGGGGACAATATAGCAATCAGCCCCAGCATTTT.

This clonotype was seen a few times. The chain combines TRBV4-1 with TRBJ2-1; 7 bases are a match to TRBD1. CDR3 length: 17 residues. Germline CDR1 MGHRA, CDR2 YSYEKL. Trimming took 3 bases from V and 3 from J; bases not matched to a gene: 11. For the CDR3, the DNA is TGCGCCAGCAGCCATGTCCTGAGGGGGCGACGCTACAATGAGCAGTTCTTC. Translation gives CASSHVLRGRRYNEQFF.

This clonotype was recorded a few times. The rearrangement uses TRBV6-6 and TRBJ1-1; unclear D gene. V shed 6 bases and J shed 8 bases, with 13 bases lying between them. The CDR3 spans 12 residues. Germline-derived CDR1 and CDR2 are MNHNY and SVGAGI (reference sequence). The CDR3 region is CASRGYDSEAFF. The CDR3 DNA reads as TGTGCCAGCAGGGGGTATGACTCAGAAGCTTTCTTT.

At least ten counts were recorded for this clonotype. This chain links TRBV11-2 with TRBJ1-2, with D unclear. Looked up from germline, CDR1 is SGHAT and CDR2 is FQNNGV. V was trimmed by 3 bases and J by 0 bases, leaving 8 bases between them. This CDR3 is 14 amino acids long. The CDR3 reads CASSLDPTNYGYTF. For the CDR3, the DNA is TGTGCCAGCAGCTTGGACCCTACTAACTATGGCTACACCTTC.